This T cell receptor (beta chain) was found in a study of blood T cells in healthy people across ages. Primers used in a second PCR of roughly 7 to 12 cycles were a sample-barcoded 5' primer and a J-beta primer mix. Using its own MiXCR run on the 5' RACE reads, TCRdb lists one record per CDR3 protein. The data hold about 1.6 million distinct CDR3 sequences, with 30% to 35% observed a single time. Sequences were obtained from blood. This TCR was recovered from a woman aged 25 to 39 in good health.

CDR3 sequence: CASSRDSGSPYEQYF. CDR3 in DNA: TGCGCCAGCAGCCGTGATAGCGGGAGCCCATACGAGCAGTACTTC. The chain joins TRBV4-1 to TRBJ2-5; TRBD2 agrees at 9 bases. The J call is uncertain, as TRBJ2-7 better fits the DNA end. This CDR3 has 15 residues. The germline CDR1 and CDR2 sequences are MGHRA and YSYEKL.